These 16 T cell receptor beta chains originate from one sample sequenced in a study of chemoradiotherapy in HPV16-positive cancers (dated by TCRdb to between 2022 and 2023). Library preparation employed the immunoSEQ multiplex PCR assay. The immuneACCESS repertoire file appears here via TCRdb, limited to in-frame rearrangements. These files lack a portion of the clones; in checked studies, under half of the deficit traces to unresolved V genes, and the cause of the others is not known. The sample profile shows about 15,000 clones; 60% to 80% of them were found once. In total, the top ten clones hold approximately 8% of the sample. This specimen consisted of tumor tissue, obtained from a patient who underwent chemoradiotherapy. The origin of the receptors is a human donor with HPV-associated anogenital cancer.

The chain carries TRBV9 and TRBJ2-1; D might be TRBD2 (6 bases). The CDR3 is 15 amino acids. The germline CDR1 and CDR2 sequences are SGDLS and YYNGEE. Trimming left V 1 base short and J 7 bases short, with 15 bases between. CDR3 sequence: CASSVYSSDENEQFF. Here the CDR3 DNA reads TGTGCCAGCAGCGTATATTCTAGCGACGAGAATGAGCAGTTCTTC.

CDR3 amino acids: CASGGTSGTDTQYF. The CDR3 region has the DNA TGTGCCAGCGGGGGGACTAGCGGTACAGATACGCAGTATTTT. This rearrangement joins TRBV6-1 to TRBJ2-3; 11 bases align to TRBD2. Germline values: CDR1 MNHNS, CDR2 SASEGT. The CDR3 runs 14 residues. The V segment lost 8 bases and the J segment 3 bases; nucleotides outside the gene matches: 4.

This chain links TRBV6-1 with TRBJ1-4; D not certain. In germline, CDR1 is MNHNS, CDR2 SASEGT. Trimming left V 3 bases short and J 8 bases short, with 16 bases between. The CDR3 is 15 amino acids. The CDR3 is CASSESLNGWEKLFF. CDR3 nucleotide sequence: TGTGCCAGCAGTGAGAGTTTAAACGGGTGGGAAAAACTGTTTTTT.

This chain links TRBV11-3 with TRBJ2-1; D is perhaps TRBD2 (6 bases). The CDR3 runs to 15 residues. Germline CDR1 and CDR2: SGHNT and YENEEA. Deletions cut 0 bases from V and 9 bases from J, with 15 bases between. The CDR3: CASSLDPAKEGEQFF. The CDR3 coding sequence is TGTGCCAGCAGCTTAGACCCTGCGAAGGAGGGTGAGCAGTTCTTC.

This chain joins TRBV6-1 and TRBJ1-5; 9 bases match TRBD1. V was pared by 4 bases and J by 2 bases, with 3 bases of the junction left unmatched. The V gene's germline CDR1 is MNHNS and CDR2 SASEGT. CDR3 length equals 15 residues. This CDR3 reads CASSGTGEGNQPQHF. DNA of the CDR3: TGTGCCAGCAGTGGGACAGGGGAAGGCAATCAGCCCCAGCATTTT.

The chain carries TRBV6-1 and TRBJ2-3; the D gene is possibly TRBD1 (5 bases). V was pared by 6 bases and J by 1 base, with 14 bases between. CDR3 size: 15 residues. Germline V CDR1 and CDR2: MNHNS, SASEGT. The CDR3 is CASSLPDSRTDTQYF. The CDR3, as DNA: TGTGCCAGCAGCCTCCCTGACAGTCGCACAGATACGCAGTATTTT.

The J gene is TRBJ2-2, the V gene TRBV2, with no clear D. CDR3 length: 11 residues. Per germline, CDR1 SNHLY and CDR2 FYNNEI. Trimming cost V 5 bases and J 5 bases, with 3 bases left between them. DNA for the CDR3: TGTGCCAGCAGTTATACCGGGGAGCTGTTTTTT. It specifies CASSYTGELFF.

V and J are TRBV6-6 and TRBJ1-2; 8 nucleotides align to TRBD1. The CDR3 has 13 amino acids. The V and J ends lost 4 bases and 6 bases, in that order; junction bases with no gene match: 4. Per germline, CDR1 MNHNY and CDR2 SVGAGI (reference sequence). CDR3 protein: CASSSRTGNGYTF. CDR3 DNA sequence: TGTGCCAGCAGTTCCCGGACAGGGAATGGCTACACCTTC.

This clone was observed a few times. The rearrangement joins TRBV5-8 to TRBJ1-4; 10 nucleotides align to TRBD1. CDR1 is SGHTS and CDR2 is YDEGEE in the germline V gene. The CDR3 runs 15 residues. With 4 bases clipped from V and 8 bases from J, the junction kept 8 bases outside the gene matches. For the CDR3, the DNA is TGTGCCAGCAGCAGTCGGGACAGGGGAGGAGAAAAACTGTTTTTT. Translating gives CASSSRDRGGEKLFF. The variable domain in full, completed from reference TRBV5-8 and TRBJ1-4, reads EAGVTQSPTHLIKTRGQQATLRCSPISGHTSVYWYQQALGLGLQFLLWYDEGEERNRGNFPPRFSGRQFPNYSSELNVNALELEDSALYLCASSSRDRGGEKLFFGSGTQLSVL.

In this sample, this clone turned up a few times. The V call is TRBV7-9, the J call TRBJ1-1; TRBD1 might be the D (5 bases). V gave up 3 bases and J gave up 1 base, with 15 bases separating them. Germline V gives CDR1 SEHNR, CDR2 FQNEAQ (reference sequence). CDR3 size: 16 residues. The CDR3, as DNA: TGTGCCAGCAGCTTTTTTGGGGGGGGACCGAACACTGAAGCTTTCTTT. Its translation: CASSFFGGGPNTEAFF. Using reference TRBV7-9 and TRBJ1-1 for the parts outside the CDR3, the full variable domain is DTGVSQNPRHKITKRGQNVTFRCDPISEHNRLYWYRQTLGQGPEFLTYFQNEAQLEKSRLLSDRFSAERPKGSFSTLEIQRTEQGDSAMYLCASSFFGGGPNTEAFFGQGTRLTVV.

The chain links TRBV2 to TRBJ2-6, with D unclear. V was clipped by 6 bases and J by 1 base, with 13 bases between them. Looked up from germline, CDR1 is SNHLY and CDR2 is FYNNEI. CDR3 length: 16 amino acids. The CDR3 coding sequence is TGTGCCAGCAGCTACGGCGGCAGTTCTGGGGCCAACGTCCTGACTTTC. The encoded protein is CASSYGGSSGANVLTF. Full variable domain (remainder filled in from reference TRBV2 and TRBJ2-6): EPEVTQTPSHQVTQMGQEVILRCVPISNHLYFYWYRQILGQKVEFLVSFYNNEISEKSEIFDDQFSVERPDGSNFTLKIRSTKLEDSAMYFCASSYGGSSGANVLTFGAGSRLTVL.

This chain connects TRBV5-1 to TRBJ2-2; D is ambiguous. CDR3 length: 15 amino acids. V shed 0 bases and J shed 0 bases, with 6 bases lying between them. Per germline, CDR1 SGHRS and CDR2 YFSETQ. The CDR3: CASSLGRANTGELFF. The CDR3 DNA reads TGCGCCAGCAGCTTGGGACGAGCGAACACCGGGGAGCTGTTTTTT.

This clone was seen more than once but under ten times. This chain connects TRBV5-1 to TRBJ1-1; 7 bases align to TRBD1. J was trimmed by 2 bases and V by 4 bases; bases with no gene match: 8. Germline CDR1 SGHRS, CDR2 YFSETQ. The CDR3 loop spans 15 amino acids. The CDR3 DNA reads TGCGCCAGCAGCCCCCTCTGGGACAGTAACACTGAAGCTTTCTTT. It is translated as CASSPLWDSNTEAFF.

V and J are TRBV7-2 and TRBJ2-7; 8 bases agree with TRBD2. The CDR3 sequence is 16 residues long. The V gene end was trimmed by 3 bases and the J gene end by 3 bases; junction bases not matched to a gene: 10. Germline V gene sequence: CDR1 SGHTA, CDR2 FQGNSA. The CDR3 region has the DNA TGTGCCAGCAGCTTCTATAGCGGGATCCGTATCTACGAGCAGTACTTC. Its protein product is CASSFYSGIRIYEQYF. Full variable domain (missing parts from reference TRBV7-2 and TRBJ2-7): GAGVSQSPSNKVTEKGKDVELRCDPISGHTALYWYRQSLGQGLEFLIYFQGNSAPDKSGLPSDRFSAERTGGSVSTLTIQRTQQEDSAVYLCASSFYSGIRIYEQYFGPGTRLTVT.

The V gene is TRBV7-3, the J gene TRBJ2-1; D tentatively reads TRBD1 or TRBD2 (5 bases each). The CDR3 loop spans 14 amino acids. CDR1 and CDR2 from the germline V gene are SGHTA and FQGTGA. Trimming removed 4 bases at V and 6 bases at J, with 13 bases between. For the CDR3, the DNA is TGTGCCAGCAGCTCGGGGCCCTCGTCCAATGAGCAGTTCTTC. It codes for CASSSGPSSNEQFF.

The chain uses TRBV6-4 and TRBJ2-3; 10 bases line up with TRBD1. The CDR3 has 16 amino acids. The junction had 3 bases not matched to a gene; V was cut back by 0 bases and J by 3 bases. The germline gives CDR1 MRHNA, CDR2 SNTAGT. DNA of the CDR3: TGTGCCAGCAGTGACTCGCCGGGACAGGGGACAGATACGCAGTATTTT. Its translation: CASSDSPGQGTDTQYF.